Below are 32 T cell receptor beta chains sequenced from a single sample in a study of blood T cell repertoires in COVID-19. Using immunoSEQ multiplex PCR, the repertoire was profiled, and TCRdb retains in-frame clones only, with some absent. The profile shows around 160,000 clones, less than 90% of them singletons. Sequenced sample: peripheral blood. These receptors all come from a human donor in a cohort sampled during active COVID-19.

CDR3 bases: TGTGCCAGCTCCGTGACTGAAGCTTTCTTT. It encodes CASSVTEAFF. The chain joins TRBV6-5 to TRBJ1-1; no definite D call. The germline gives CDR1 MNHEY, CDR2 SVGAGI. This CDR3 comprises 10 residues. Trimming pared 8 bases from V and 5 bases from J, leaving 6 bases between.

The V gene is TRBV30, the J gene TRBJ1-5; D not certain. Germline lookup yields CDR1 GTSNPN and CDR2 SVGIG (reference sequence). The CDR3 sequence is 13 residues long. Between the trimmed V and J ends, which lost 0 bases and 3 bases, there was a span of 6 bases. CDR3 region: CAWSVRVNQPQHF. CDR3 bases: TGTGCCTGGAGTGTACGGGTCAATCAGCCCCAGCATTTT.

This rearrangement joins TRBV5-1 to TRBJ2-1; 8 bases fit TRBD2. Germline V gene data show CDR1 as SGHRS and CDR2 as YFSETQ. The ends lost 0 bases at V and 14 bases at J; junction bases unmatched: 7. CDR3 length equals 13 residues. The DNA of the CDR3 is TGCGCCAGCAGCTTGGGATCGCGGGGGGTTGAGTTCTTC. It encodes CASSLGSRGVEFF.

This clone was counted many times. The chain has TRBV6-5 and TRBJ1-1; 7 bases agree with TRBD1. CDR3 size: 13 residues. V was pared by 4 bases and J by 4 bases, with 3 bases of the junction left unmatched. Germline V lookup: CDR1 MNHEY, CDR2 SVGAGI. CDR3 in amino acids: CASSFPGGTEAFF. The CDR3 nucleotides are TGTGCCAGCAGTTTCCCAGGGGGCACTGAAGCTTTCTTT.

The chain joins TRBV19 to TRBJ1-5; D remains unclear. The CDR3 runs to 14 residues. V was trimmed by 6 bases and J by 0 bases, leaving 9 bases between them. CDR1 is LNHDA and CDR2 is SQIVND in the germline V gene (reference sequence). The CDR3 DNA is TGTGCCAGTAGCCGAGATGGTAGCAATCAGCCCCAGCATTTT. Translated, it gives CASSRDGSNQPQHF.

This chain links TRBV5-8 with TRBJ1-2; unclear D gene. The germline V and J ends were trimmed by 5 bases and 3 bases, with 17 bases remaining between them. The V gene's germline CDR1 is SGHTS and CDR2 YDEGEE. The CDR3 runs to 15 residues. CDR3 residues: CASRETGRRDYGYTF. In DNA form, the CDR3 reads TGTGCCAGCAGGGAAACGGGTCGTCGGGACTATGGCTACACCTTC.

The V gene is TRBV24-1, the J gene TRBJ1-2; a weak D match, TRBD1 (5 bases). This CDR3 contains 12 residues. V was clipped by 2 bases and J by 5 bases, with 5 bases between them. Germline loops: CDR1 KGHDR, CDR2 SFDVKD. CDR3 region: CATSDSGYGYTF. The CDR3 DNA reads TGTGCCACCAGTGATTCAGGGTATGGCTACACCTTC.

This chain joins TRBV5-5 and TRBJ1-2, with D unclear. Germline-derived CDR1 and CDR2 are SGHKS and YYEKEE (reference sequence). V lost 4 bases to trimming and J lost 3 bases, with 13 bases between them. The CDR3 loop spans 14 amino acids. This CDR3 reads CASSLSRGDYGYTF. The DNA for the CDR3 is TGTGCCAGCAGCCTCAGTCGCGGTGACTATGGCTACACCTTC.

The chain uses TRBV7-8 and TRBJ2-7, with a weak D call TRBD2 (5 bases). V lost 5 bases and J lost 12, with 17 bases in between. There are 12 residues in the CDR3. Germline CDR1 is SGHVS and CDR2 is FQNEAQ. The CDR3 nucleotides read TGTGCCAGCAGCCCTGACGGCGGGCGGTTGTACTTC. Translation: CASSPDGGRLYF.

The chain's CDR3 is CASSPNRAGGYEQYF. CDR3 coding DNA: TGTGCCAGCTCACCAAACAGGGCAGGGGGCTACGAGCAGTACTTC. The V and J genes are TRBV18 and TRBJ2-7, with 7 nucleotides matching TRBD1. CDR3 length: 15 residues. Trimming cost V 2 bases and J 3 bases; bases outside gene matches: 7. CDR1 and CDR2 (germline): KGHSH, LQKENI.

The sample holds a few counts of this clone. The chain employs TRBV5-1 and TRBJ1-1; TRBD1 is a possible D gene (6 bases). CDR1 is SGHRS and CDR2 is YFSETQ in the germline V gene. There are 15 residues in the CDR3. Trimming took off 0 bases at V and 5 bases at J, with 14 bases between the two ends. The CDR3 protein is CASSLALGRGTEAFF. CDR3 bases: TGCGCCAGCAGCTTGGCACTGGGGAGGGGGACTGAAGCTTTCTTT.

The chain is built from TRBV7-9 and TRBJ1-2; 8 positions agree with TRBD1. CDR3 length: 15 amino acids. Trimming cost V 4 bases and J 0 bases; bases outside gene matches: 4. CDR1 SEHNR and CDR2 FQNEAQ come from the germline V gene (reference sequence). The CDR3 DNA reads as TGTGCCAGCAGCTCAGGGACAGGAGCTAACTATGGCTACACCTTC. Protein sequence: CASSSGTGANYGYTF.

This clone appeared a single time. Other DNA sequences in the same sample also yield this CDR3. This sequence joins TRBV18 and TRBJ1-2; TRBD1 matches 9 bases. CDR1 and CDR2 (germline): KGHSH, LQKENI. The CDR3 is 13 residues long. Trimming took 3 bases from V and 8 from J; bases not matched to a gene: 4. CDR3 residues: CASSPGQGGGYTF. In DNA form, the CDR3 reads TGTGCCAGCTCACCGGGACAGGGAGGCGGCTACACCTTC.

The chain employs TRBV27 and TRBJ2-7; TRBD2 agrees at 7 bases. Germline lookup yields CDR1 MNHEY and CDR2 SMNVEV (reference sequence). The junction had 3 bases not matched to a gene; V was cut back by 5 bases and J by 2 bases. The CDR3 totals 13 residues. In nucleotides, the CDR3 is TGTGCCAGCAGTGCCGGACTAGCCTACGAGCAGTACTTC. Its protein product is CASSAGLAYEQYF.

The chain combines TRBV4-3 with TRBJ1-1; 9 positions agree with TRBD1. The CDR3 contains 15 residues. Trimming removed 0 bases from V and 5 bases from J; junction bases left unmatched: 4. Per the germline V gene, CDR1 is LGHNA and CDR2 is YSLEER. CDR3 coding DNA: TGCGCCAGCAGCCAAGACGACAGGGGGAGTACTGAAGCTTTCTTT. It yields the protein CASSQDDRGSTEAFF.

This sequence joins TRBV7-9 and TRBJ2-3, with a weak D call TRBD2 (6 bases). CDR1 SEHNR and CDR2 FQNEAQ come from the germline V gene (reference sequence). The CDR3 consists of 15 residues. Trimming pared 3 bases from V and 1 base from J, leaving 11 bases between. DNA for the CDR3: TGTGCCAGCAGCTTTCGAACGGGGGGCACAGATACGCAGTATTTT. This gives the protein CASSFRTGGTDTQYF.

The chain carries TRBV5-1 and TRBJ1-2, with a tentative D call TRBD1 (6 bases). Germline V lookup: CDR1 SGHRS, CDR2 YFSETQ. V lost 2 bases to trimming and J lost 2 bases, with 19 bases between them. The CDR3 is 17 amino acids. Here the CDR3 reads CASSLPGTGIGNYGYTF. The CDR3 nucleotides are TGCGCCAGCAGCTTACCCGGTACAGGGATTGGAAACTATGGCTACACCTTC.

This clone has a handful of counts. The genes are TRBV19 and TRBJ2-2, with no clear D. The germline V gene encodes CDR1 LNHDA and CDR2 SQIVND (reference sequence). The CDR3 runs 12 residues. Trimming cost V 6 bases and J 6 bases, with 8 bases left between them. In DNA, the CDR3 is TGTGCCAGTAGAGAGGTCCCCGGGGAGCTGTTTTTT. It is translated as CASREVPGELFF.

The chain joins TRBV30 to TRBJ1-1, with D maybe TRBD1 (6 bases). Germline CDR1 GTSNPN, CDR2 SVGIG (reference sequence). The CDR3 consists of 13 residues. Trimming removed 3 bases at V and 4 bases at J, with 12 bases between. The CDR3 sequence is CAWRLGGGTEAFF. In DNA, the CDR3 is TGTGCCTGGAGATTAGGGGGGGGCACTGAAGCTTTCTTT.

The chain employs TRBV7-2 and TRBJ1-1, with 7 bases that match TRBD1. V lost 1 base and J lost 4; bases outside the gene matches: 3. The V gene's germline CDR1 is SGHTA and CDR2 FQGNSA. The CDR3 has 14 amino acids. CDR3 bases: TGTGCCAGCAGCTTAGACAGGGGTGCCACTGAAGCTTTCTTT. It is translated as CASSLDRGATEAFF.

For the CDR3, the DNA is TGTGCCAGCAGACCCTTCACGGGGGGAAGCACAGATACGCAGTATTTT. It specifies CASRPFTGGSTDTQYF. The rearrangement uses TRBV11-2 and TRBJ2-3, with 7 bases matching TRBD2. Per germline, CDR1 SGHAT and CDR2 FQNNGV. Trimming cost V 6 bases and J 0 bases; bases outside gene matches: 9. The CDR3 consists of 16 residues.

This chain links TRBV6-6 with TRBJ2-7; 10 bases line up with TRBD2. The CDR3 runs to 14 residues. The junction had 7 bases not matched to a gene; V was cut back by 7 bases and J by 4 bases. Germline V gives CDR1 MNHNY, CDR2 SVGAGI (reference sequence). The CDR3 loop is CASTTTSGEYEQYF. As DNA, the CDR3 is TGTGCCAGCACTACTACTAGCGGGGAATACGAGCAGTACTTC.

A single count supports this clone. The chain couples TRBV30 to TRBJ1-6, with TRBD1 as a possible D gene (6 bases). With 0 bases removed from V and 9 bases from J, the gap between germline ends came to 12 bases. Germline V gene lookup returns CDR1 GTSNPN and CDR2 SVGIG (reference sequence). This CDR3 region has 14 residues. The CDR3 reads CAWSVGGGGSPLHF. CDR3 DNA sequence: TGTGCCTGGAGTGTAGGCGGGGGCGGTTCACCCCTCCACTTT.

The V call is TRBV3-1 (or the pseudogene TRBV3-2), the J call TRBJ2-7, with 11 bases that match TRBD2. V shed 1 base, J shed 3 bases, and the junction held 5 bases outside the gene matches. Germline V lookup: CDR1 LGHDT, CDR2 YNNKEL (reference sequence). The CDR3 totals 16 residues. The CDR3 DNA is TGTGCCAGCAGCCAAGCGCTAGCGGGGGGACTCTACGAGCAGTACTTC. Translation: CASSQALAGGLYEQYF.

The V and J genes are TRBV5-5 and TRBJ1-2; D remains unclear. Trimming took off 0 bases at V and 4 bases at J, with 4 bases between the two ends. Germline V gene sequence: CDR1 SGHKS, CDR2 YYEKEE (reference sequence). There are 12 residues in the CDR3. The chain's CDR3 is CASSLEPYGYTF. The CDR3, as DNA: TGTGCCAGCAGCTTGGAGCCCTATGGCTACACCTTC. The full variable domain, completed using reference TRBV5-5 and TRBJ1-2, is DAGVTQSPTHLIKTRGQQVTLRCSPISGHKSVSWYQQVLGQGPQFIFQYYEKEERGRGNFPDRFSARQFPNYSSELNVNALLLGDSALYLCASSLEPYGYTFGSGTRLTVV.

This sequence joins TRBV7-8 and TRBJ2-7, with D possibly TRBD1 on 6 matching bases. There are 15 residues in the CDR3. V dropped 5 bases and J dropped 1 base, with 15 bases sitting between them. Germline V gives CDR1 SGHVS, CDR2 FQNEAQ. As DNA, the CDR3 is TGTGCCAGCAGCATTACCAGGGACACTTCCTACGAGCAGTACTTC. It encodes CASSITRDTSYEQYF.

V gene TRBV4-3 combines with J gene TRBJ1-1; D is unclear. The CDR3 length is 16 residues. Germline V CDR1 and CDR2: LGHNA, YSLEER. With 0 bases removed from V and 4 bases from J, the gap between germline ends came to 15 bases. CDR3 in DNA: TGCGCCAGCAGCCAAGACCTTTATCAGGAAGGCACTGAAGCTTTCTTT. Encoded protein: CASSQDLYQEGTEAFF.

For this clone: One junction end does not reproduce the germline sequence, and a read error may be involved. The CDR3 DNA reads TGTGCCAGCAGGTTGGATCCAGGGAACACCGGGGAGCTGTTTTTT. It specifies CASRLDPGNTGELFF. This chain links TRBV5-4 with TRBJ2-2, with D unclear. Germline V gene data show CDR1 as SGHNT and CDR2 as YYREEE (reference sequence). CDR3 length: 15 amino acids.

V is TRBV6-5 and J is TRBJ1-5, with a tentative D call TRBD1 (5 bases). CDR1 and CDR2 from the germline V gene are MNHEY and SVGAGI. Trimming stripped 8 bases from V and 6 bases from J, with 17 bases between. This CDR3 contains 14 residues. CDR3 coding DNA: TGTGCCAGCTCGGGCGGGGGAAGGGGTCAGCCCCAGCATTTT. This codes for CASSGGGRGQPQHF.

The chain uses TRBV5-5 and TRBJ2-5; D call uncertain. V lost 0 bases and J 0 bases, leaving 3 bases between the germline ends. The CDR3 has 13 residues. CDR1 and CDR2 from the germline V gene are SGHKS and YYEKEE (reference sequence). The CDR3 reads CASSLVNQETQYF. As DNA, the CDR3 is TGTGCCAGCAGCTTGGTCAACCAAGAGACCCAGTACTTC.

The J gene is TRBJ1-2, the V gene TRBV3-1 (or the pseudogene TRBV3-2); a weak D match, TRBD1 (6 bases). CDR1 is LGHDT and CDR2 is YNNKEL in the germline V gene (reference sequence). The CDR3 sequence is 14 residues long. Deletions cut 6 bases from V and 0 bases from J, with 11 bases between. The CDR3 here is CASSPQGSNYGYTF. In DNA, the CDR3 is TGTGCCAGCAGTCCACAGGGTTCTAACTATGGCTACACCTTC.

The genes are TRBV28 and TRBJ1-1; D uncertain. CDR1 is MDHEN and CDR2 is SYDVKM in the germline V gene. Trimming removed 7 bases from V and 7 bases from J, with 28 bases in between. The CDR3 length is 17 residues. The CDR3 sequence: CASTAGRSYPNLDEAFF. The CDR3 region has the DNA TGTGCCAGCACCGCGGGCAGGAGCTACCCCAACCTTGATGAAGCTTTCTTT. The full variable domain, completed using reference TRBV28 and TRBJ1-1, is DVKVTQSSRYLVKRTGEKVFLECVQDMDHENMFWYRQDPGLGLRLIYFSYDVKMKEKGDIPEGYSVSREKKERFSLILESASTNQTSMYLCASTAGRSYPNLDEAFFGQGTRLTVV.